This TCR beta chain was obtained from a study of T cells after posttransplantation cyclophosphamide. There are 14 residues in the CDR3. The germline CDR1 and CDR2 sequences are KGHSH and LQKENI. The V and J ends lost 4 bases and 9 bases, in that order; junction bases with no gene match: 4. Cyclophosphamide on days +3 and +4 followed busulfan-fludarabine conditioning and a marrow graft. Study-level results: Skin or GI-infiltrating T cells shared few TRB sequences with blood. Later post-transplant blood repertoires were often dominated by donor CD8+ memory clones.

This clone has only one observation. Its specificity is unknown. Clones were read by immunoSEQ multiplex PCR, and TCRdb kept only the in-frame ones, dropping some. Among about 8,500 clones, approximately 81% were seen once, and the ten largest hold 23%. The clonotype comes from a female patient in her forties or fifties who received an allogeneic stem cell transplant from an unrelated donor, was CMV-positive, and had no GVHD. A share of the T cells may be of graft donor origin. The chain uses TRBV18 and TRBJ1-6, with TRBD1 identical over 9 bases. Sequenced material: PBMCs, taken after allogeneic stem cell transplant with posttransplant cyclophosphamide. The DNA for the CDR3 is TGTGCCAGCTCACGAGACAGGGGGGGTTCACCCCTCCACTTT. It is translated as CASSRDRGGSPLHF.